A selection of T cell receptor beta chains follows, all from one sample in a study of blood T cell repertoires in COVID-19. Here immunoSEQ multiplex PCR was the method, and the copy in TCRdb shows in-frame clones only, minus some. The profile shows around 130,000 clones, roughly 80% of them singletons. Sequenced input: peripheral blood. These receptors all come from a human donor in a cohort sampled during active COVID-19. CDR3s include the opening cysteine and the closing phenylalanine or tryptophan. The D gene is left open where the match is weak. Clone size is not always given. Where it is, it says once, few, many or a class for expanded clones.

d_call	v_call	j_call	clone_size	cdr3_nt	cdr3_aa
TRBD1	TRBV27	TRBJ1-2	NA	TGTGCCAGCAGAGGAGGGACAGGGGACTATGGCTACACCTTC	CASRGGTGDYGYTF
NA	TRBV7-9	TRBJ2-7	NA	TGTGCCAGCAGCTCGGCGCGGCCCGAGCAGTACTTC	CASSSARPEQYF
NA	TRBV5-1	TRBJ1-4	NA	TGCGCCAGCAGCGGGGAGGTTAATGAAAAACTGTTTTTT	CASSGEVNEKLFF
TRBD2	TRBV11-2	TRBJ2-7	NA	TGTGCCACTACTAGCGGGAGATACGAGCAGTACTTC	CATTSGRYEQYF
TRBD1	TRBV6-1	TRBJ1-2	NA	TGTGCCAGCAGTGACCTGAGGACAGGGCTCTATGGCTACACCTTC	CASSDLRTGLYGYTF
NA	TRBV6-5	TRBJ2-7	NA	TGTGCCAGCGGGACTTCCTACGAGCAGTACTTC	CASGTSYEQYF
TRBD2	TRBV28	TRBJ2-7	NA	TGTGCCAGCAGCGGGGGAGGCGGGAGGGCACCCTACGAGCAGTACTTC	CASSGGGGRAPYEQYF
TRBD2	TRBV5-1	TRBJ2-1	NA	TGCGCCAGCAGCTGGGGACTAGCGGGAGGAAATGAGCAGTTCTTC	CASSWGLAGGNEQFF
TRBD2	TRBV7-7	TRBJ2-7	NA	TGTGCTAGCAGCTTAGGGACTAGCGGTAGCTACGAGCAGTACTTC	CASSLGTSGSYEQYF
NA	TRBV6-5	TRBJ1-1	NA	TGTGCCAGCAGTTACAACGCGGGCACTGAAGCTTTCTTT	CASSYNAGTEAFF
NA	TRBV7-2	TRBJ1-1	few	TGTGCCTTCAGATGGTTGAACACTGAAGCTTTCTTT	CAFRWLNTEAFF
TRBD1	TRBV15	TRBJ2-7	NA	TGTGCCACCAGCAAAGGGACAGGGGGATATCCCTACGAGCAGTACTTC	CATSKGTGGYPYEQYF
NA	TRBV27	TRBJ2-7	NA	TGTGCCAGCAGCCCACGGGGGTCTTCGTACGAGCAGTACTTC	CASSPRGSSYEQYF
TRBD2	TRBV2	TRBJ2-7	NA	TGTGCCAGCAGGGAACTAGCGGGGGGGGGCGAGCAGTACTTC	CASRELAGGGEQYF
TRBD2	TRBV7-8	TRBJ2-1	NA	TGTGCCAGCAGCTTCAGGACTAGCGGGGGGCTAGACATTGGAAATGAGCAGTTCTTC	CASSFRTSGGLDIGNEQFF
NA	TRBV10-2	TRBJ2-3	NA	TGCGCCAGCAGCGCCGGGAGAACATTACCCGATACGCAGTATTTT	CASSAGRTLPDTQYF
NA	TRBV7-8	TRBJ2-7	NA	TGTGCCAGCAGCTTATTTGGACACACCTACGAGCAGTACTTC	CASSLFGHTYEQYF
TRBD1	TRBV13	TRBJ1-1	NA	TGTGCCAGCAGCTCGCGACAGGGGCTTAACACTGAAGCTTTCTTT	CASSSRQGLNTEAFF
TRBD1	TRBV4-2	TRBJ1-4	NA	TGTGCCAGCAGCCAAGATCGGGACAGTCCAACTAATGAAAAACTGTTTTTT	CASSQDRDSPTNEKLFF
NA	TRBV7-9	TRBJ2-7	NA	TGTGCCAGCAGCTTAGTCCAGGGGACACCCTACGAGCAGTACTTC	CASSLVQGTPYEQYF
TRBD1	TRBV27	TRBJ2-7	NA	TGTGCCAGCAGGCCGGGACAGGCCCTTCTCGAGCAGTACTTC	CASRPGQALLEQYF
TRBD1	TRBV11-3	TRBJ1-1	NA	TGTGCCAGCAGCCCGAATTGGGGACAGGGGGAGGGAGGAGTGAACACTGAAGCTTTCTTT	CASSPNWGQGEGGVNTEAFF
TRBD2	TRBV5-1	TRBJ2-1	NA	TGCGCCAGCAGCTCCGTTTCATCGGGGGGGCCTCTCTACAATGAGCAGTTCTTC	CASSSVSSGGPLYNEQFF
TRBD1	TRBV5-5	TRBJ2-7	NA	TGTGCCAGCAGCTTTTGGGACAGGGCAACCTACGAGCAGTACTTC	CASSFWDRATYEQYF
TRBD1	TRBV7-9	TRBJ1-1	NA	TGTGCCAGCAGCTCCCGGGACAGCAACACTGAAGCTTTCTTT	CASSSRDSNTEAFF
NA	TRBV2	TRBJ2-7	NA	TGTGCCAGCAGTGAGTCCCTAGGCCGCTACGAGCAGTACTTC	CASSESLGRYEQYF
TRBD1	TRBV5-1	TRBJ2-7	NA	TGCGCCAGCCAGGCCCGACTCGGGACAGCCTACGAGCAGTACTTC	CASQARLGTAYEQYF
TRBD2	TRBV19	TRBJ2-7	NA	TGTGCCAGTAGTATGGGCTCACTAGCGGGAGCCTACGAGCAGTACTTC	CASSMGSLAGAYEQYF
TRBD2	TRBV2	TRBJ2-7	NA	TGTGCCAGCAGGACTAGCGGGGGCGGCTACGAGCAGTACTTC	CASRTSGGGYEQYF
NA	TRBV9	TRBJ1-2	once	TGTGCCAGCAGCGTAGGTACAGCAAACTATGGCTACACCTTC	CASSVGTANYGYTF
NA	TRBV6-5	TRBJ2-5	NA	TGTGCCAGCAGTTACGCCCTCGGCGGACAAGAGACCCAGTACTTC	CASSYALGGQETQYF
TRBD2	TRBV6-6	TRBJ2-1	NA	TGTGCCAGCAGTCAATCCACGGGACTATACAATGAGCAGTTCTTC	CASSQSTGLYNEQFF
TRBD1	TRBV7-9	TRBJ1-2	NA	TGTGCCAGCAGCTTCCCCCGGGACAGTGGTAACTATGGCTACACCTTC	CASSFPRDSGNYGYTF
NA	TRBV5-6	TRBJ2-7	NA	TGTGCCAGTACAGGGACGGACTCCTACGAGCAGTACTTC	CASTGTDSYEQYF
NA	TRBV27	TRBJ1-2	once	TGTGCCAGCAGTTTAACAGGGCTAGGGGCCTATGGCTACACCTTC	CASSLTGLGAYGYTF